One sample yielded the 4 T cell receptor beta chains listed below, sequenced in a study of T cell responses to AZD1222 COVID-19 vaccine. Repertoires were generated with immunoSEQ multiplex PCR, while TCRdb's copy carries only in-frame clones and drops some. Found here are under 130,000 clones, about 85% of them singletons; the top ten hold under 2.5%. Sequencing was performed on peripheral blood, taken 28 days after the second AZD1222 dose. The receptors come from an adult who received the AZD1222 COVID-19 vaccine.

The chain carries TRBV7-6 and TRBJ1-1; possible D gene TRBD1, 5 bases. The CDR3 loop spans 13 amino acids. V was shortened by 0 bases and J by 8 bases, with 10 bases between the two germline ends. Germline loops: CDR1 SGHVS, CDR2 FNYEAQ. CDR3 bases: TGTGCCAGCAGCTTAGCTGGGCAGGGCGAAGCTTTCTTT. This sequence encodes CASSLAGQGEAFF.

The DNA of the CDR3 is TGTGCCATCAGGGCGACTAGCGGGGACACCGGGGAGCTGTTTTTT. Translating it yields CAIRATSGDTGELFF. This chain joins TRBV10-3 and TRBJ2-2, with 11 bases fitting TRBD2. Per the germline V gene, CDR1 is ENHRY and CDR2 is SYGVKD. CDR3 length: 15 residues. V gave up 6 bases and J gave up 3 bases; unmatched junction bases: 3.

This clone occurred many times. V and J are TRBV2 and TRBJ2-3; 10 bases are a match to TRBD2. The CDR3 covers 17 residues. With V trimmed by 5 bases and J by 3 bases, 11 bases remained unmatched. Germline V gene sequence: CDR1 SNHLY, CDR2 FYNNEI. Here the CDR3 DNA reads TGTGCCAGCAGTCTCCGACTAGCGGGTGACTTTACAGATACGCAGTATTTT. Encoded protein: CASSLRLAGDFTDTQYF. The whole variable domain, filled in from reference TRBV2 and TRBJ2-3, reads EPEVTQTPSHQVTQMGQEVILRCVPISNHLYFYWYRQILGQKVEFLVSFYNNEISEKSEIFDDQFSVERPDGSNFTLKIRSTKLEDSAMYFCASSLRLAGDFTDTQYFGPGTRLTVL.

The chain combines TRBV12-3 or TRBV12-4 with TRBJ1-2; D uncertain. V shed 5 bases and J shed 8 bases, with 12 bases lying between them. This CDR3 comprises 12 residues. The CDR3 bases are TGTGCCAGCAGTGGGTCGTGGAGAGGCTACACCTTC. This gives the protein CASSGSWRGYTF.